This T cell receptor beta chain was captured in a study of blood T cell repertoires in COVID-19. The CDR3 has 14 residues. J lost 4 bases, V lost 3 bases, and 5 bases had no gene match. Germline CDR1 LNHDA, CDR2 SQIVND (reference sequence). Per the original data handling: For nucleated cells, counts were estimated from reference gene primer amplification. Some clones are missing from TCRdb's copy, which holds only in-frame ones; the method was immunoSEQ multiplex PCR. The DNA was the basis for D and trimming; V, J and clone size are from that table. The profile shows 250,000 to 350,000 clones, 70% to 85% of them singletons.

The source material was peripheral blood. This chain connects TRBV19 to TRBJ1-1; 7 bases agree with TRBD1. The TCR originated in a human donor with COVID-19, enrolled during active disease. The donor label of this sample is uncertain. In nucleotides, the CDR3 is TGTGCCAGTAGTATGATGGCAGGGGGCACTGAAGCTTTCTTT. It codes for CASSMMAGGTEAFF.